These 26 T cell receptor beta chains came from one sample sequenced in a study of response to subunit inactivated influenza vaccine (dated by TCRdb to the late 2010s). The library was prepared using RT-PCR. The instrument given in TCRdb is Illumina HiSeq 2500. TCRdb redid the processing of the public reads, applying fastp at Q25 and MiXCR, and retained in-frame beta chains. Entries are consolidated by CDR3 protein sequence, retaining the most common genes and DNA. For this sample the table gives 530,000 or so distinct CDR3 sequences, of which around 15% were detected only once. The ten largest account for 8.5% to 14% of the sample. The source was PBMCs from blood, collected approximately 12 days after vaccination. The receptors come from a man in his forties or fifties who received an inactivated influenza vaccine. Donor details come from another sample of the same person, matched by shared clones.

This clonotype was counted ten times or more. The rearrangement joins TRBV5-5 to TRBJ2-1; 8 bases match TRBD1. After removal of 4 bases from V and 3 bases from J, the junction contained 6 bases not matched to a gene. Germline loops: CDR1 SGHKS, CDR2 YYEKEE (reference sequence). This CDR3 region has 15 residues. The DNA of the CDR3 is TGTGCCAGCAGCAGAGGACAGGGCGGCTACAATGAGCAGTTCTTC. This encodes CASSRGQGGYNEQFF.

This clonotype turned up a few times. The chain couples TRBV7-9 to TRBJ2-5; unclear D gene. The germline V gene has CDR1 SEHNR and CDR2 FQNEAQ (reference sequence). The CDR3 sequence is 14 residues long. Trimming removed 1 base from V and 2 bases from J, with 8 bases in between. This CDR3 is CASSLVRPQETQYF. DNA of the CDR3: TGTGCCAGCAGCTTAGTGAGGCCACAAGAGACCCAGTACTTC.

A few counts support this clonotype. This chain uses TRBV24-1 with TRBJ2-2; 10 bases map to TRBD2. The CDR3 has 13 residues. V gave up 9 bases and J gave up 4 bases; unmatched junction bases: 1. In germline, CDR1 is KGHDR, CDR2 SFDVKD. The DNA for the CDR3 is TGTGCCACCGGGACTAGCGTCACCGGGGAGCTGTTTTTT. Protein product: CATGTSVTGELFF.

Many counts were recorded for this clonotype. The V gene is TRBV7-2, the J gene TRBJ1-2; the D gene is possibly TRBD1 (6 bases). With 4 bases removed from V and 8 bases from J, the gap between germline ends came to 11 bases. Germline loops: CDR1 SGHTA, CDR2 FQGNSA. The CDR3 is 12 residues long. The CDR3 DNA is TGTGCCAGCAGCTCCTCGACAGGCGGCTACACCTTC. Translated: CASSSSTGGYTF.

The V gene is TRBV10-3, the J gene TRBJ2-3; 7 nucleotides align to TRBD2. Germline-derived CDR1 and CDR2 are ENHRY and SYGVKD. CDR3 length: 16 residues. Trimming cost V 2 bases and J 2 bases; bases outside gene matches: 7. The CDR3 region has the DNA TGTGCCATCAGTGAGGGCGGGAGTGTATCCACAGATACGCAGTATTTT. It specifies CAISEGGSVSTDTQYF.

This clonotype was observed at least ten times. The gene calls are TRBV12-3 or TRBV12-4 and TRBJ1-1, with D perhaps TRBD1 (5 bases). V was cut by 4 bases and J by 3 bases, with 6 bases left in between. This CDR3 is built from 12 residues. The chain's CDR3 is CASSWGDTEAFF. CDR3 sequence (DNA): TGTGCCAGCAGTTGGGGGGACACTGAAGCTTTCTTT.

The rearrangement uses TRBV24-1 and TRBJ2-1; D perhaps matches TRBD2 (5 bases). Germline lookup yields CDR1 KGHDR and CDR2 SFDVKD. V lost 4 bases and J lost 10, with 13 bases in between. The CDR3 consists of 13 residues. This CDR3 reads CATSDPATGEQFF. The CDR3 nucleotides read TGTGCCACCAGTGACCCCGCCACGGGAGAGCAGTTCTTC.

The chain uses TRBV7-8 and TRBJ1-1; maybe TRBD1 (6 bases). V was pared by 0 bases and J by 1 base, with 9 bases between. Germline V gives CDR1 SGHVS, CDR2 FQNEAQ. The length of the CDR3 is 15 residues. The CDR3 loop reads CASSLARTANTEAFF. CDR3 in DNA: TGTGCCAGCAGCTTAGCCAGGACAGCGAACACTGAAGCTTTCTTT.

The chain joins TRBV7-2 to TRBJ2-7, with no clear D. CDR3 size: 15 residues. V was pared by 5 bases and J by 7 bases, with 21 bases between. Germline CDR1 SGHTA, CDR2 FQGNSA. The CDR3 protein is CASSRTSLSSGEQYF. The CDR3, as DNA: TGTGCCAGCAGCCGGACCTCACTATCCTCCGGGGAGCAGTACTTC.

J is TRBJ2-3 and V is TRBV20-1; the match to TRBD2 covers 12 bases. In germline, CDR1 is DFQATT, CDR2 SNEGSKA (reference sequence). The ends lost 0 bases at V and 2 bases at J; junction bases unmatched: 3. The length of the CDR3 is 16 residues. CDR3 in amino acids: CSARDASGRATDTQYF. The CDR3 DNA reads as TGCAGTGCTAGAGATGCTAGCGGGAGGGCCACAGATACGCAGTATTTT.

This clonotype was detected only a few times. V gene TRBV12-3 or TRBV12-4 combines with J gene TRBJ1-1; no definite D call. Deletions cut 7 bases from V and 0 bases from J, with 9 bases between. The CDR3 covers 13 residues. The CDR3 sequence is CASTRRLNTEAFF. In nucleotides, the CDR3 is TGTGCCAGCACCCGACGGTTGAACACTGAAGCTTTCTTT.

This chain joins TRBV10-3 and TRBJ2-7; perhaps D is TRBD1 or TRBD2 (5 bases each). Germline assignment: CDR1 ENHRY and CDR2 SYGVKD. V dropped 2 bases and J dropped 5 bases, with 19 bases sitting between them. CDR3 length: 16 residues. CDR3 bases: TGTGCCATCAGTGAGCTCGACAGTATCTCGGGGAACGAGCAGTACTTC. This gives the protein CAISELDSISGNEQYF.

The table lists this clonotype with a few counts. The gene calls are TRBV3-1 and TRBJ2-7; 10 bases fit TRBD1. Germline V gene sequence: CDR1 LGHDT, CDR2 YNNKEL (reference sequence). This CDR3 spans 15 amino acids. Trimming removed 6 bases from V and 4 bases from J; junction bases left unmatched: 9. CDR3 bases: TGTGCCAGCAGTTTCTCCCCGGGACAGGGGTACGAGCAGTACTTC. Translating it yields CASSFSPGQGYEQYF.

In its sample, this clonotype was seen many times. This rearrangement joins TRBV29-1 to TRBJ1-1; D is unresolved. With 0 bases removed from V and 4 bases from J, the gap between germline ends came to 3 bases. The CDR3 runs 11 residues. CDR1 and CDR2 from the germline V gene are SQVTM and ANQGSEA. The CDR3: CSVEDATEAFF. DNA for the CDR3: TGCAGCGTTGAAGATGCCACTGAAGCTTTCTTT.

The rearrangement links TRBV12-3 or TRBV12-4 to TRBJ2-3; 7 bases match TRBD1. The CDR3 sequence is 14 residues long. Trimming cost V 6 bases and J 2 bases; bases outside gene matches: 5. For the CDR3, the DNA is TGTGCCAGCAGAAGTGACAGGGCCACAGATACGCAGTATTTT. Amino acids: CASRSDRATDTQYF.

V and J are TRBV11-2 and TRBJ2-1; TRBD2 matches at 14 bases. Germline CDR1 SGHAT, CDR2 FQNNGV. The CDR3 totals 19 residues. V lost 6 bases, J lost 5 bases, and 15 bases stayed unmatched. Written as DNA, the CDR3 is TGTGCCAGCAGTCCCCCAGGGACTAGCGGGAGTTTTAAACACAATGAGCAGTTCTTC. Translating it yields CASSPPGTSGSFKHNEQFF. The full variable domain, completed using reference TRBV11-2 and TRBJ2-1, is EAGVAQSPRYKIIEKRQSVAFWCNPISGHATLYWYQQILGQGPKLLIQFQNNGVVDDSQLPKDRFSAERLKGVDSTLKIQPAKLEDSAVYLCASSPPGTSGSFKHNEQFFGPGTRLTVL.

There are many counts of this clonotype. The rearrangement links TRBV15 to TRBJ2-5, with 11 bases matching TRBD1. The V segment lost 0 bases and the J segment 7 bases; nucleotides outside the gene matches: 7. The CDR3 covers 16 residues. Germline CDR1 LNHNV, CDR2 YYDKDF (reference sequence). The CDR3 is CATSRDPGQGVVTQYF. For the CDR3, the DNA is TGTGCCACCAGCAGAGATCCGGGACAGGGGGTTGTGACCCAGTACTTC.

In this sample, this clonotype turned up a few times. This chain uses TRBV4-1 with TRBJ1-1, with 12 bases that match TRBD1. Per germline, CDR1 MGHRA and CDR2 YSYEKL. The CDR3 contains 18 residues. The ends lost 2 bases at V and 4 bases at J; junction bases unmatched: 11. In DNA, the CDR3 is TGCGCCAGCAGCCAACATACCGGGACAGGGGGCAGGGGCACTGAAGCTTTCTTT. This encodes CASSQHTGTGGRGTEAFF.

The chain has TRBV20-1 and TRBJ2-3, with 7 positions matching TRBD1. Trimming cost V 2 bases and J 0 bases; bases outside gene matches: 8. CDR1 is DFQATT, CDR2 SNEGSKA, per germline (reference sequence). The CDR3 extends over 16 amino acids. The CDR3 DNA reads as TGCAGTGCTAGATCCCCGGGACAGTCTAGCACAGATACGCAGTATTTT. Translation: CSARSPGQSSTDTQYF.

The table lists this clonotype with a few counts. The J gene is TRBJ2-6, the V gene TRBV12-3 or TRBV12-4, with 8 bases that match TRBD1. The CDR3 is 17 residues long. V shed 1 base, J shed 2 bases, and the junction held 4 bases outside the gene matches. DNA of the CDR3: TGTGCCAGCAGTTTAGGGACAGGGATCCCTGGGGCCAACGTCCTGACTTTC. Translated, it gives CASSLGTGIPGANVLTF.

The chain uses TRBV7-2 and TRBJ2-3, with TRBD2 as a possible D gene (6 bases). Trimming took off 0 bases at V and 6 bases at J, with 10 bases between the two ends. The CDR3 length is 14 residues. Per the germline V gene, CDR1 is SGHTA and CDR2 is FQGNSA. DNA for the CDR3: TGTGCCAGCAGCTTAGCGAATCGGGGGGATACGCAGTATTTT. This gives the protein CASSLANRGDTQYF.

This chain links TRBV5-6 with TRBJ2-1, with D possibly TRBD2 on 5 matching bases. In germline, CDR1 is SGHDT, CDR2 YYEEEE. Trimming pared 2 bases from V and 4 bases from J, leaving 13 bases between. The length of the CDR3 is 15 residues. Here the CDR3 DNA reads TGTGCCAGCAGCTTCCAACAGACTAAATACAATGAGCAGTTCTTC. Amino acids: CASSFQQTKYNEQFF.

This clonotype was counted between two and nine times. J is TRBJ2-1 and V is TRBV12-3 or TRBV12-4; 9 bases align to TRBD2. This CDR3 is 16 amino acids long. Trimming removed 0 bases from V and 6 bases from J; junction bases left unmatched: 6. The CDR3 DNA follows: TGTGCCAGCAGTTTAGCGCGTCTAGCGGGGCTCAATGAGCAGTTCTTC. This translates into CASSLARLAGLNEQFF.

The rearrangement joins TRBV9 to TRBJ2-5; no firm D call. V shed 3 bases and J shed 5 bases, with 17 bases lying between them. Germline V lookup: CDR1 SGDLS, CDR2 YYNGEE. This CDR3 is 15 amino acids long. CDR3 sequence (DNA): TGTGCCAGCAGCGCCGCGGTACTGCCGCAGGAGACCCAGTACTTC. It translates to CASSAAVLPQETQYF.

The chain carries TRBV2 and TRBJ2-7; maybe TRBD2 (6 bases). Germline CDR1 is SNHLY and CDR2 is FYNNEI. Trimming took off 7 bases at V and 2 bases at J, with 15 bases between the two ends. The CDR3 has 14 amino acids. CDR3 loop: CASNRDSRTYEQYF. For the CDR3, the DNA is TGTGCCAGCAATCGGGACTCTAGAACCTACGAGCAGTACTTC.

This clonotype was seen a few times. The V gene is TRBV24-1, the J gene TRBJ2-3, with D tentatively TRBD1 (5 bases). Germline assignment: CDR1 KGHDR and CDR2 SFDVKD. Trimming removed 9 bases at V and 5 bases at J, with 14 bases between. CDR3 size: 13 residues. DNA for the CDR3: TGTGCCACCGCTTCAACAGGAATAGATACGCAGTATTTT. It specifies CATASTGIDTQYF.